This T cell receptor beta chain stems from a study of blood T cell repertoires in COVID-19. Study at large: Whether acute or convalescent, the COVID-19 samples came from the United States, Italy and Spain. Sample material is recorded as cDNA or gDNA derived from T cells, B-cell-depleted T cells, or PBMCs.

CDR1 KGHSH and CDR2 LQKENI come from the germline V gene. V was pared by 7 bases and J by 8 bases, with 24 bases of the junction left unmatched. This CDR3 is 19 amino acids long. In the study's own analysis: Amplification from reference gene primers served as the basis for estimated nucleated cell counts. Clones were sequenced by immunoSEQ multiplex PCR, and TCRdb holds only the in-frame ones, with some missing. V and J calls and clone size are those listed in that table; D and trimming were worked out from the DNA. The sample gives around 250,000 clones, approximately 87% of which show up once; 5.5% to 8% is in the top ten.

Material: peripheral blood. The sequence came from a man in his fifties or sixties with acute or convalescent COVID-19. The chain joins TRBV18 to TRBJ2-1, with TRBD1 identical over 9 bases. CDR3 sequence (DNA): TGTGCCAGCTTTAGGACGGTCAGGCGGACCGGGACAGGGAGGCATGAGCAGTTCTTC. It specifies CASFRTVRRTGTGRHEQFF. The full variable domain, rest sourced from reference TRBV18 and TRBJ2-1, is NAGVMQNPRHLVRRRGQEARLRCSPMKGHSHVYWYRQLPEEGLKFMVYLQKENIIDESGMPKERFSAEFPKEGPSILRIQQVVRGDSAAYFCASFRTVRRTGTGRHEQFFGPGTRLTVL.